This T cell receptor beta chain was documented in a study of cytomegalovirus exposure and HLA in healthy donors. The overall study: The roughly 660 first-cohort repertoires shared a platform with the roughly 110 validation repertoires, as reported in a later analysis.

The CDR3 is made up of 12 amino acids. V lost 4 bases to trimming and J lost 7 bases, with 9 bases between them. The germline V gene encodes CDR1 SGHTA and CDR2 FQGNSA. Sequencing used immunoSEQ multiplex PCR; TCRdb keeps in-frame clones, though not all of them. The data show 100,000 to 120,000 clones, approximately 94% seen once. Points from the study as a whole: CMV antigen specificity of a few CMV-associated chains was confirmed in vitro. The tendency of first-cohort TCR clusters to co-occur in the 120 or so validation repertoires emerged from a later analysis.

As for this clone: Antigen specificity is unknown.

The sequence was obtained from a woman younger than 35 in good health and CMV-seronegative. The source material was PBMCs. V is TRBV7-2 and J is TRBJ2-3; TRBD2 is a possible D gene (6 bases). The CDR3 sequence: CASSSGLYTQYF. As DNA, the CDR3 is TGTGCCAGCAGCTCGGGACTGTATACGCAGTATTTT.